Listed here are 11 T cell receptor beta chains from one sample, sequenced in a study of blood T cells in healthy people across ages. Alongside a J-beta primer mix, a sample-barcoded 5' primer served in a second PCR lasting roughly 6 to 11 cycles. Each CDR3 protein gets one entry after TCRdb re-called the 5' RACE reads with MiXCR. This table holds roughly 2 million distinct CDR3 sequences, less than 50% found once. The sample comprised blood. The receptor set was obtained from a woman in her 40s in good health.

This clonotype was detected only a few times. This sequence joins TRBV5-1 and TRBJ2-5; no clear D. The J call may be mistaken, given a closer DNA end match to TRBJ2-7. Germline CDR1 SGHRS, CDR2 YFSETQ. The CDR3 contains 16 residues. This CDR3 reads CASRAPSGSFTDEQYF. The CDR3 bases are TGCGCCAGCAGGGCCCCCTCGGGCAGTTTTACCGACGAGCAGTACTTC.

This clonotype was counted a few times. The chain links TRBV10-3 to TRBJ2-7; D is ambiguous. Germline V gene data show CDR1 as ENHRY and CDR2 as SYGVKD. The CDR3 has 13 residues. The germline V and J ends were trimmed by 4 bases and 7 bases, with 14 bases remaining between them. The CDR3 loop reads CAISAPSKQEQYF. Written as DNA, the CDR3 is TGTGCCATCAGTGCCCCAAGTAAGCAAGAGCAGTACTTC.

The J gene is TRBJ2-7, the V gene TRBV12-3 or TRBV12-4, with a possible D match to TRBD2 (7 bases). CDR3 length equals 15 residues. V dropped 4 bases and J dropped 4 bases, with 17 bases sitting between them. The CDR3 bases are TGTGCCAGCAGTTGGGGGGGGGGCGGAGTTTACGAGCAGTACTTC. This encodes CASSWGGGGVYEQYF.

V gene TRBV28 combines with J gene TRBJ2-5; 15 positions match TRBD2. Germline V gene lookup returns CDR1 MDHEN and CDR2 SYDVKM. CDR3 length equals 19 residues. Trimming at V came to 4 bases and at J to 5 bases, leaving 14 bases not matched to a gene. CDR3 DNA: TGTGCCAGCAGTTCCATTCACTTGGGACTAGCGGGGGGCCCGGAGACCCAGTACTTC. Translated, it gives CASSSIHLGLAGGPETQYF.

The chain employs TRBV4-2 and TRBJ2-1, with D perhaps assigned TRBD1 or TRBD2 (5 bases each). The V end was cut by 0 bases, the J end by 13 bases, with 28 bases between. Per the germline V gene, CDR1 is LGHNA and CDR2 is YNFKEQ. This CDR3 comprises 18 residues. Here the CDR3 reads CASSQDRVGETGQETQFF. The CDR3 region has the DNA TGTGCCAGCAGCCAAGATCGTGTCGGGGAGACGGGGCAAGAGACCCAGTTCTTC.

The chain carries TRBV12-3 or TRBV12-4 and TRBJ1-5, with 10 nucleotides matching TRBD1. The ends lost 11 bases at V and 5 bases at J; junction bases unmatched: 15. This CDR3 is built from 16 residues. The CDR3 sequence: CAGKNPGQGSHQPQHF. Here the CDR3 DNA reads TGTGCCGGCAAGAACCCGGGACAGGGGTCTCATCAGCCCCAGCATTTT.

The CDR3 DNA reads as TGTGCCATCAGGACAGGGGAAAATGAAAAACTGTTTTTT. It codes for CAIRTGENEKLFF. The rearrangement links TRBV10-3 to TRBJ1-4; TRBD1 matches at 8 bases. Germline V gene lookup returns CDR1 ENHRY and CDR2 SYGVKD. V trimming: 6 bases; J trimming: 5 bases; junction bases outside the gene matches: 2. There are 13 residues in the CDR3.

The CDR3 DNA is TGTGCCAGCAGTGAAGCGGCTAGCGGCCTCTACAATGAGCAGTTCTTC. The encoded protein is CASSEAASGLYNEQFF. This sequence joins TRBV2 and TRBJ2-1, with TRBD2 matching over 7 bases. The CDR3 covers 16 residues. Per germline, CDR1 SNHLY and CDR2 FYNNEI. After removal of 0 bases from V and 3 bases from J, the junction contained 5 bases not matched to a gene.

This clonotype was counted only a few times. The chain couples TRBV5-1 to TRBJ2-3; D ambiguous. Trimming took 5 bases from V and 0 from J, leaving 7 bases between them. The CDR3 runs to 13 residues. Germline CDR1 is SGHRS and CDR2 is YFSETQ. The DNA for the CDR3 is TGCGCCAGCAGAAACACTAGCACAGATACGCAGTATTTT. Its protein is CASRNTSTDTQYF.

V and J are TRBV12-3 or TRBV12-4 and TRBJ1-5; D remains unclear. The ends were cut back, 2 bases at V and 2 bases at J, with 10 bases in the middle. This CDR3 has 15 residues. Here the CDR3 reads CASSLRDLGNQPQHF. CDR3 coding DNA: TGTGCCAGCAGTTTAAGGGATTTGGGCAATCAGCCCCAGCATTTT.

This clonotype has only a few counts. The J gene is TRBJ2-5, the V gene TRBV24-1; a possible D gene is TRBD1 (7 bases). The V gene's germline CDR1 is KGHDR and CDR2 SFDVKD. The V end was cut by 5 bases, the J end by 3 bases, with 15 bases between. This CDR3 has 15 residues. The CDR3 spells CATSALDREEETQYF. CDR3 nucleotides: TGTGCCACCAGTGCCTTAGACAGGGAGGAAGAGACCCAGTACTTC.